The next 28 T cell receptor beta chains were all read from a single sample in a study of shared clonotypes between healthy human individuals. Assay: immunoSEQ multiplex PCR; the TCRdb copy retains only in-frame clones and omits some. The repertoire holds around 2.3 million clones, with approximately 94% as singletons. Material for sequencing was naive CD4+ T cells sorted from blood. Documented subset: CD45RA+ positively selected. These receptors were taken from a man aged 18 to 30 in good health.

This chain links TRBV6-6 with TRBJ2-1, with TRBD2 identical over 7 bases. V dropped 2 bases and J dropped 8; count of bases not matched to a gene: 9. Germline V gene data show CDR1 as MNHNY and CDR2 as SVGAGI (reference sequence). CDR3 length: 15 residues. CDR3 DNA: TGTGCCAGCAGTTACCCCTTAGCGGGTGGGGATGAGCAGTTCTTC. It yields the protein CASSYPLAGGDEQFF.

The chain recombines TRBV2 with TRBJ1-1; perhaps TRBD1 as D (6 bases). Trimming removed 5 bases at V and 5 bases at J, with 15 bases between. The CDR3 is made up of 14 amino acids. Looked up from germline, CDR1 is SNHLY and CDR2 is FYNNEI. The CDR3 DNA reads TGTGCCAGCAGTTGGGGCGGGGGCAGAACTGAAGCTTTCTTT. Translating gives CASSWGGGRTEAFF.

The chain uses TRBV10-3 and TRBJ2-1; 9 positions match TRBD2. The CDR3 length is 14 residues. Germline values: CDR1 ENHRY, CDR2 SYGVKD. V trimming: 3 bases; J trimming: 6 bases; junction bases outside the gene matches: 3. CDR3 sequence reads: CAISDGREGNEQFF. The DNA for the CDR3 is TGTGCCATCAGTGATGGGCGGGAGGGCAATGAGCAGTTCTTC.

This chain uses TRBV6-4 with TRBJ2-7, with a weak D call TRBD1 (5 bases). CDR3 length: 12 amino acids. V lost 4 bases, J lost 5 bases, and 9 bases lay in between. Germline CDR1 reads MRHNA; CDR2 reads SNTAGT. CDR3 DNA sequence: TGTGCCAGCAGTGGGTCCAGGGACGAGCAGTACTTC. Amino acids: CASSGSRDEQYF.

The rearrangement links TRBV6-1 to TRBJ2-3; 12 positions match TRBD2. Looked up from germline, CDR1 is MNHNS and CDR2 is SASEGT. The CDR3 length is 17 residues. The ends lost 0 bases at V and 3 bases at J; junction bases unmatched: 4. The CDR3, as DNA: TGTGCCAGCAGTGAAGCTGTACTAGCGGGAGGTACAGATACGCAGTATTTT. Protein product: CASSEAVLAGGTDTQYF.

This chain joins TRBV29-1 and TRBJ2-1; D is unclear. Trimming shortened V by 8 bases and J by 8 bases, and 19 bases separated the two germline ends. Looked up from germline, CDR1 is SQVTM and CDR2 is ANQGSEA. This CDR3 is built from 13 residues. CDR3 DNA: TGCAGCACCAGAACCACAAGCTCCGATGAGCAGTTCTTC. Translated: CSTRTTSSDEQFF.

The chain joins TRBV27 to TRBJ1-6; D unclear. This CDR3 contains 14 residues. Germline CDR1 reads MNHEY; CDR2 reads SMNVEV (reference sequence). The V end was cut by 3 bases, the J end by 5 bases, with 8 bases between. The CDR3 DNA sequence: TGTGCCAGCAGTTTTTTCAGTGATAATTCACCCCTCCACTTT. This translates into CASSFFSDNSPLHF.

The chain carries TRBV30 and TRBJ2-3, with D perhaps matching TRBD1 or TRBD2 (5 bases each). V dropped 4 bases and J dropped 2 bases, with 16 bases sitting between them. The germline gives CDR1 GTSNPN, CDR2 SVGIG (reference sequence). The CDR3 is 15 amino acids. DNA for the CDR3: TGTGCCTGGAAAAAGACCTCCGGGGCCACAGATACGCAGTATTTT. This translates into CAWKKTSGATDTQYF.

This clone was detected once. The chain has TRBV18 and TRBJ2-5; no reliable D call. CDR1 is KGHSH and CDR2 is LQKENI in the germline V gene. Trimming removed 1 base at V and 2 bases at J, with 8 bases between. The CDR3 totals 14 residues. The CDR3 DNA is TGTGCCAGCTCACCACTCCCGGAGCAAGAGACCCAGTACTTC. Translating it yields CASSPLPEQETQYF. Full variable domain (remainder filled in from reference TRBV18 and TRBJ2-5): NAGVMQNPRHLVRRRGQEARLRCSPMKGHSHVYWYRQLPEEGLKFMVYLQKENIIDESGMPKERFSAEFPKEGPSILRIQQVVRGDSAAYFCASSPLPEQETQYFGPGTRLLVL.

This clone was seen once. The chain combines TRBV6-1 with TRBJ2-7; 8 nucleotides align to TRBD1. The germline CDR1 and CDR2 sequences are MNHNS and SASEGT. V lost 6 bases to trimming and J lost 0 bases; unmatched junction nucleotides: 7. The CDR3 spans 15 residues. The CDR3 nucleotides read TGTGCCAGCAGAAAATATACAGGGGGCTCCTACGAGCAGTACTTC. This codes for CASRKYTGGSYEQYF.

This chain joins TRBV5-4 and TRBJ2-3, with TRBD1 identical over 10 bases. V trimming: 5 bases; J trimming: 3 bases; junction bases outside the gene matches: 6. This CDR3 contains 15 residues. Germline values: CDR1 SGHNT, CDR2 YYREEE (reference sequence). CDR3 residues: CASSTGQGRTDTQYF. CDR3 DNA sequence: TGTGCCAGCAGTACGGGACAGGGGAGAACAGATACGCAGTATTTT.

The chain has TRBV4-1 and TRBJ2-2, with 7 positions matching TRBD1. Trimming at V came to 4 bases and at J to 6 bases, leaving 8 bases not matched to a gene. CDR1 and CDR2 (germline): MGHRA, YSYEKL. The CDR3 runs to 15 residues. CDR3 DNA: TGCGCCAGCAGCCGGGACAGAGTTGGCCCCGGGGAGCTGTTTTTT. This gives the protein CASSRDRVGPGELFF.

This chain uses TRBV5-4 with TRBJ1-6, with TRBD1 identical over 7 bases. Germline V gene lookup returns CDR1 SGHNT and CDR2 YYREEE (reference sequence). The trim removed 0 bases at V and 2 bases at J, leaving 2 bases unmatched. The CDR3 totals 16 residues. Here the CDR3 reads CASSLVQGTYNSPLHF. CDR3 DNA sequence: TGTGCCAGCAGCTTGGTACAGGGGACCTATAATTCACCCCTCCACTTT.

V usage is TRBV7-6 and J usage is TRBJ1-2; 9 bases fit TRBD1. Germline values: CDR1 SGHVS, CDR2 FNYEAQ. Trimming cost V 2 bases and J 3 bases; bases outside gene matches: 4. This CDR3 comprises 15 residues. The CDR3 region has the DNA TGTGCCAGCAGCTTAAAGACAGGGGGAGACTATGGCTACACCTTC. Its translation is CASSLKTGGDYGYTF.

In the case of this clone: Within the sample, other DNA sequences also encode this same CDR3. The rearrangement links TRBV7-9 to TRBJ2-3; D is ambiguous. This CDR3 spans 15 amino acids. CDR1 and CDR2 (germline): SEHNR, FQNEAQ (reference sequence). The V gene lost 1 base and the J gene lost 0 bases, with 8 bases spanning the gap. CDR3 sequence reads: CASSLGVSSTDTQYF. CDR3 DNA sequence: TGTGCCAGCAGCTTAGGGGTTAGTAGCACAGATACGCAGTATTTT.

The chain joins TRBV15 to TRBJ2-7, with D perhaps TRBD1 or TRBD2 (5 bases each). V lost 5 bases, J lost 7 bases, and 18 bases lay in between. This CDR3 region has 14 residues. Germline V gene data show CDR1 as LNHNV and CDR2 as YYDKDF (reference sequence). CDR3 residues: CATSVGDGTREQYF. The CDR3 DNA reads as TGTGCCACCAGCGTTGGGGACGGCACTAGGGAGCAGTACTTC.

The V and J genes are TRBV9 and TRBJ2-3, with 11 bases matching TRBD2. V shed 5 bases, J shed 3 bases, and the junction held 5 bases outside the gene matches. The CDR3 length is 15 residues. Per the germline V gene, CDR1 is SGDLS and CDR2 is YYNGEE. CDR3 nucleotide sequence: TGTGCCAGCAGTGATAGCGGGAGGGGTACAGATACGCAGTATTTT. Translation gives CASSDSGRGTDTQYF. Complete variable domain (other parts from reference TRBV9 and TRBJ2-3): DSGVTQTPKHLITATGQRVTLRCSPRSGDLSVYWYQQSLDQGLQFLIQYYNGEERAKGNILERFSAQQFPDLHSELNLSSLELGDSALYFCASSDSGRGTDTQYFGPGTRLTVL.

The chain carries TRBV6-5 and TRBJ1-6; D is perhaps TRBD1 (6 bases). CDR1 and CDR2 from the germline V gene are MNHEY and SVGAGI. This CDR3 has 15 amino acids. Trimming pared 5 bases from V and 8 bases from J, leaving 16 bases between. The CDR3 loop is CASSGTSGEYSPLHF. The CDR3 DNA reads TGTGCCAGCAGTGGGACAAGCGGGGAGTATTCACCCCTCCACTTT.

CDR3 nucleotides: TGTGCCAGCAGCCAAGACGGAGGTGTACTCCACTTT. This codes for CASSQDGGVLHF. The V call is TRBV4-2, the J call TRBJ1-6; unclear D gene. In germline, CDR1 is LGHNA, CDR2 YNFKEQ. The CDR3 loop spans 12 amino acids. V lost 0 bases and J 16 bases, leaving 10 bases between the germline ends.

This chain connects TRBV7-2 to TRBJ1-1, with D possibly matching TRBD1 (5 bases). The V end lost 3 bases, the J end lost 0 bases, and 11 bases lay between the germline ends. The CDR3 contains 15 residues. The germline V gene encodes CDR1 SGHTA and CDR2 FQGNSA. This CDR3 reads CASSFRWGVNTEAFF. Here the CDR3 DNA reads TGTGCCAGCAGCTTCCGTTGGGGCGTGAACACTGAAGCTTTCTTT.

The chain couples TRBV13 to TRBJ1-2; 8 bases map to TRBD1. Germline CDR1 PRHDT, CDR2 FYEKMQ (reference sequence). The CDR3 length is 16 residues. J lost 1 base, V lost 2 bases, and 6 bases had no gene match. The chain's CDR3 is CASSLRTGWINYGYTF. The CDR3 DNA follows: TGTGCCAGCAGCTTAAGGACAGGGTGGATTAACTATGGCTACACCTTC.

The V and J genes are TRBV19 and TRBJ2-1; tentative D call: TRBD1 (5 bases). This CDR3 spans 13 amino acids. The V gene's germline CDR1 is LNHDA and CDR2 SQIVND (reference sequence). The ends were cut back, 7 bases at V and 6 bases at J, with 13 bases in the middle. CDR3 DNA sequence: TGTGCCAGTATAGGTGACAGAAGCAATGAGCAGTTCTTC. This translates into CASIGDRSNEQFF.

The V and J genes are TRBV4-1 and TRBJ1-1, with a possible D match to TRBD1 (6 bases). This CDR3 region has 15 residues. V was pared by 3 bases and J by 2 bases, with 13 bases between. Germline V gives CDR1 MGHRA, CDR2 YSYEKL. CDR3 region: CASSQAGHLNTEAFF. DNA for the CDR3: TGCGCCAGCAGCCAGGCGGGACACCTTAACACTGAAGCTTTCTTT.

This sequence joins TRBV4-2 and TRBJ1-1; D is undetermined. V dropped 1 base and J dropped 3 bases, with 12 bases sitting between them. This CDR3 has 15 amino acids. Germline lookup yields CDR1 LGHNA and CDR2 YNFKEQ. This chain's CDR3 is CASSQALGLDTEAFF. The CDR3, as DNA: TGTGCCAGCAGCCAAGCGTTGGGATTGGACACTGAAGCTTTCTTT.

With regard to this clone: Other DNA sequences of this sample code for an identical CDR3. The V call is TRBV5-4, the J call TRBJ2-1, with D perhaps matching TRBD2 (5 bases). The CDR3 is made up of 15 amino acids. Germline CDR1 reads SGHNT; CDR2 reads YYREEE (reference sequence). Trimming took off 0 bases at V and 1 base at J, with 8 bases between the two ends. CDR3 DNA sequence: TGTGCCAGCAGCTTGGGGGGAGCTTCCTACAATGAGCAGTTCTTC. It encodes CASSLGGASYNEQFF.

The V and J genes are TRBV18 and TRBJ1-2, with 8 nucleotides matching TRBD1. Germline V gene data show CDR1 as KGHSH and CDR2 as LQKENI. The junction had 9 bases not matched to a gene; V was cut back by 3 bases and J by 6 bases. The CDR3 sequence is 15 residues long. The CDR3 nucleotides read TGTGCCAGCTCACCCGGACAGGGAAAAACGGATGGCTACACCTTC. Translating gives CASSPGQGKTDGYTF.

The J gene is TRBJ2-3, the V gene TRBV2; D is unresolved. Germline assignment: CDR1 SNHLY and CDR2 FYNNEI. The CDR3 is 15 residues long. The V gene lost 0 bases and the J gene lost 2 bases, with 9 bases spanning the gap. The CDR3 coding sequence is TGTGCCAGCAGTGAAGCGGTGGGGTCCACAGATACGCAGTATTTT. Its protein product is CASSEAVGSTDTQYF.

The CDR3 here is CASIPKDRGQYGYTF. CDR3 DNA: TGTGCCAGCATTCCTAAGGACAGGGGACAGTATGGCTACACCTTC. The V call is TRBV6-6, the J call TRBJ1-2; 9 nucleotides agree with TRBD1. The V and J ends lost 7 bases and 5 bases, in that order; junction bases with no gene match: 11. The length of the CDR3 is 15 residues. The germline V gene has CDR1 MNHNY and CDR2 SVGAGI (reference sequence).